This is a list of T cell receptor beta chains from one sample in a study of blood T cell repertoires in COVID-19. Repertoires were generated with immunoSEQ multiplex PCR, while TCRdb's copy carries only in-frame clones and drops some. This sample has 75,000 to 100,000 clones, with less than 90% found just once. The sequenced material came from peripheral blood. The origin of the receptors is a woman aged 80 or over with acute or convalescent COVID-19. Each CDR3 is given with its conserved first and last residue. D genes are given only for firm matches. Some rows mark clone size as missing; the rest say once, few, many or name a class of expanded clone.

NA | NA | TRBJ2-1 | TRBV7-9 | CASSLKGVPSDEQFF | TGTGCCAGCAGCCTGAAAGGGGTACCGTCTGATGAGCAGTTCTTC
NA | TRBD1 | TRBJ1-5 | TRBV11-2 | CASSRDRGVNQPQHF | TGTGCCAGCTCCCGTGACAGGGGGGTCAATCAGCCCCAGCATTTT
NA | TRBD1 | TRBJ1-2 | TRBV18 | CASSPLPGQPNGYTF | TGTGCCAGCTCACCGCTACCGGGACAGCCAAATGGCTACACCTTC
NA | NA | TRBJ1-5 | TRBV28 | CASNPGFLVNQPQHF | TGTGCCAGCAACCCGGGTTTCCTCGTTAATCAGCCCCAGCATTTT
NA | TRBD2 | TRBJ2-1 | TRBV11-3 | CASSLDPAGVGFF | TGTGCCAGCAGCTTAGATCCTGCGGGGGTGGGGTTCTTC
NA | NA | TRBJ1-1 | TRBV15 | CATSRRQDTEAFF | TGTGCCACCAGCCGGAGACAGGACACTGAAGCTTTCTTT
NA | TRBD1 | TRBJ1-4 | TRBV5-4 | CASRHGTERGSNEKLFF | TGTGCCAGCAGACACGGGACAGAGAGAGGGTCTAATGAAAAACTGTTTTTT
NA | TRBD1 | TRBJ2-3 | TRBV11-3 | CASSPGTGETDTQYF | TGTGCCAGCAGCCCGGGGACAGGGGAGACAGATACGCAGTATTTT
NA | NA | TRBJ2-1 | TRBV6-5 | CASRTGGLGEQFF | TGTGCCAGCAGGACGGGGGGCCTCGGTGAGCAGTTCTTC
NA | NA | TRBJ1-5 | TRBV28 | CASRRGQPQHF | TGTGCCAGCAGGAGGGGGCAGCCCCAGCATTTT
few | TRBD1 | TRBJ2-3 | TRBV30 | CAWRLLGTGADTQYF | TGTGCCTGGAGGCTACTGGGGACAGGGGCAGATACGCAGTATTTT
NA | TRBD1 | TRBJ1-2 | TRBV6-1 | CASSEGRGPYGYTF | TGTGCCAGCAGTGAGGGCAGGGGGCCTTATGGCTACACCTTC
once | TRBD1 | TRBJ2-7 | TRBV20-1 | CSASKDRETSYEQYF | TGCAGTGCTAGTAAGGACAGGGAAACCTCCTACGAGCAGTACTTC
NA | TRBD1 | TRBJ1-2 | TRBV30 | CAKKGQGVGYTF | TGTGCGAAAAAGGGACAGGGGGTTGGCTACACCTTC
NA | TRBD1 | TRBJ1-4 | TRBV2 | CASRRDSRGDEKLFF | TGTGCCAGCAGGAGGGATAGCAGGGGGGATGAAAAACTGTTTTTT
NA | TRBD1 | TRBJ2-7 | TRBV5-1 | CASSPRQGGSEQYF | TGCGCCAGCAGTCCACGACAGGGTGGGTCCGAGCAGTACTTC
NA | NA | TRBJ1-5 | TRBV28 | CASSLPGVTNQPQHF | TGTGCCAGCAGTTTACCGGGGGTGACTAATCAGCCCCAGCATTTT
NA | NA | TRBJ1-1 | TRBV21-1 | CASSPPTGPVMNTEAFF | TGTGCCAGCAGCCCTCCGACAGGCCCTGTCATGAACACTGAAGCTTTCTTT
NA | NA | TRBJ1-1 | TRBV2 | CASKTGNTEAFF | TGTGCCAGCAAAACAGGGAACACTGAAGCTTTCTTT
NA | NA | TRBJ2-1 | TRBV11-2 | CASSRPSRNEQFF | TGTGCCAGCAGCCGCCCCTCTAGAAATGAGCAGTTCTTC
NA | TRBD1 | TRBJ1-6 | TRBV27 | CASSSRTGSIYNSPLHF | TGTGCCAGCAGTTCGCGGACAGGGAGTATTTATAATTCACCCCTCCACTTT
NA | NA | TRBJ2-7 | TRBV3-1/TRBV3-2 | CASSLPGVLYEQYF | TGTGCCAGCAGCTTACCCGGAGTGCTCTACGAGCAGTACTTC
NA | TRBD1 | TRBJ2-5 | TRBV5-8 | CASSHGQGAGETQYF | TGTGCCAGCAGTCATGGACAGGGGGCTGGAGAGACCCAGTACTTC
NA | NA | TRBJ1-5 | TRBV19 | CASSMSLNQPQHF | TGTGCCAGTAGTATGAGTCTCAATCAGCCCCAGCATTTT
NA | NA | TRBJ2-2 | TRBV9 | CASSPGPDAGELFF | TGTGCCAGCTCCCCAGGCCCAGACGCCGGGGAGCTGTTTTTT